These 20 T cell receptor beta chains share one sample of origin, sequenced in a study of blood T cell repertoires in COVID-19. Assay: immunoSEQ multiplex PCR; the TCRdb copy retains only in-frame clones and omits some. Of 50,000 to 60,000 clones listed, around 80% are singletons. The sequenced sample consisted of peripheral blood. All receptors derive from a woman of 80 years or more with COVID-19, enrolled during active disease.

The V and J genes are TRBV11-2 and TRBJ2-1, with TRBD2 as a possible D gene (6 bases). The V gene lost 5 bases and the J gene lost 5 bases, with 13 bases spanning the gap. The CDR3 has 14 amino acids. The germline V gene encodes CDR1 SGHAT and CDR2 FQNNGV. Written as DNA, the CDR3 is TGTGCCAGCAGCCTTAGCGGTAAGAACAATGAGCAGTTCTTC. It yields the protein CASSLSGKNNEQFF.

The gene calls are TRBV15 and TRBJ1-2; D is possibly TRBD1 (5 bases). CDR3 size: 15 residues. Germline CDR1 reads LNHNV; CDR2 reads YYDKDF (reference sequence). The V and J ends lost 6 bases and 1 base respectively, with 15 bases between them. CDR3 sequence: CATSRTRAINYGYTF. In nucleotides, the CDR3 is TGTGCCACCAGTCGGACCAGGGCGATTAACTATGGCTACACCTTC.

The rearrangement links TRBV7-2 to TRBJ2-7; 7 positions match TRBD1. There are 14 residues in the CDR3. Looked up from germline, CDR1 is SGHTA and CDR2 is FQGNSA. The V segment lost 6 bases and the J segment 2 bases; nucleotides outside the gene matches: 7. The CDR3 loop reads CASSQSTGPYEQYF. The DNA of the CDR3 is TGTGCCAGCAGTCAATCGACAGGGCCCTACGAGCAGTACTTC.

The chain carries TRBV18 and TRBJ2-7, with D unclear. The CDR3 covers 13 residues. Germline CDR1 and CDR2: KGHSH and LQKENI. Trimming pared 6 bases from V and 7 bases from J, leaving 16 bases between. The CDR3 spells CASSPQSLEEQYF. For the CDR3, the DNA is TGTGCCAGCTCCCCCCAATCCCTGGAGGAGCAGTACTTC.

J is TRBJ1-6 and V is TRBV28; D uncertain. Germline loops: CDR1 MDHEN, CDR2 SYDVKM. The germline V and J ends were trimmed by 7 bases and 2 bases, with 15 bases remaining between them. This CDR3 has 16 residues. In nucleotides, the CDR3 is TGTGCCAGCATTACTAAACGGACTACCTATAATTCACCCCTCCACTTT. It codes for CASITKRTTYNSPLHF.

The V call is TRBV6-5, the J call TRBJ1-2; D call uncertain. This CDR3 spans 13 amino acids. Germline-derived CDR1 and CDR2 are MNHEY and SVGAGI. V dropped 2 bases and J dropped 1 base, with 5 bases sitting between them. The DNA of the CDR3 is TGTGCCAGCAGTTACGCAGTTAACTATGGCTACACCTTC. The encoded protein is CASSYAVNYGYTF.

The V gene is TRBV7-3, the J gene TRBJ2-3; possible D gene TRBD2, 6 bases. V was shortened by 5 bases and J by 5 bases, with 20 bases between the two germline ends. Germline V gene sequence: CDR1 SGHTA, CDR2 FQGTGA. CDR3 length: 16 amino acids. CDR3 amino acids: CASSPTRGSGRDTQYF. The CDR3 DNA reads TGTGCCAGCAGCCCTACCCGGGGGAGCGGTCGAGATACGCAGTATTTT.

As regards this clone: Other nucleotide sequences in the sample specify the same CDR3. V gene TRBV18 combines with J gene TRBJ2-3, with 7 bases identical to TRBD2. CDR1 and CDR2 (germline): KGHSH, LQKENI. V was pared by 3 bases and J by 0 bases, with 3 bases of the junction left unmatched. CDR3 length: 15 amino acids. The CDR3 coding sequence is TGTGCCAGCTCACCCCAGCGGGGAAGCACAGATACGCAGTATTTT. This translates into CASSPQRGSTDTQYF.

In DNA form, the CDR3 reads TGTGCCTGGGTCATCGGGGAGGCTGGGACTGAAGCTTTCTTT. Translation gives CAWVIGEAGTEAFF. The rearrangement uses TRBV30 and TRBJ1-1, with D unclear. This CDR3 spans 14 amino acids. Trimming cost V 5 bases and J 5 bases, with 18 bases left between them. CDR1 is GTSNPN, CDR2 SVGIG, per germline (reference sequence).

CDR3 in amino acids: CASSQDTVAGGTDTQYF. Written as DNA, the CDR3 is TGTGCCAGCAGCCAAGATACGGTGGCAGGGGGCACAGATACGCAGTATTTT. The chain uses TRBV4-2 and TRBJ2-3, with D tentatively TRBD1 (6 bases). The CDR3 covers 17 residues. V was clipped by 0 bases and J by 1 base, with 14 bases between them. The V gene's germline CDR1 is LGHNA and CDR2 YNFKEQ.

The CDR3 DNA is TGTGCCAGCAGCCCCCTTACTAGCGGGAAGAACAATGAGCAGTTCTTC. This translates into CASSPLTSGKNNEQFF. V usage is TRBV3-1 (or the pseudogene TRBV3-2) and J usage is TRBJ2-1; 10 bases line up with TRBD2. The CDR3 runs 16 residues. The junction had 8 bases not matched to a gene; V was cut back by 4 bases and J by 5 bases. Germline CDR1 and CDR2: LGHDT and YNNKEL (reference sequence).

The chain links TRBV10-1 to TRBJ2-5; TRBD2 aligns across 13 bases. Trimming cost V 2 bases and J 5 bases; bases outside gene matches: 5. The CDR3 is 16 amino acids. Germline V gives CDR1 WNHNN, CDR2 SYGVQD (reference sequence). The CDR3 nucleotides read TGCGCCAGCAGTGAGGGACTAGCGGGAGCCGGGGAGACCCAGTACTTC. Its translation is CASSEGLAGAGETQYF.

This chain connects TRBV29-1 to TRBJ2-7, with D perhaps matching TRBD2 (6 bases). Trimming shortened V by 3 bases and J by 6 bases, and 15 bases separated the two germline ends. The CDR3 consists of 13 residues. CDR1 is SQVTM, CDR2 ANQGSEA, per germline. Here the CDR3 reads CSVDGGTVVEQYF. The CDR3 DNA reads TGCAGCGTTGACGGCGGGACGGTCGTCGAGCAGTACTTC.

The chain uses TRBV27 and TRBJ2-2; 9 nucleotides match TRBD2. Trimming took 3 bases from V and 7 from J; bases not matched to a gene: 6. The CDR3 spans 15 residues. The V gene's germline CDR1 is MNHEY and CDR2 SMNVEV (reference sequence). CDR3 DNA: TGTGCCAGCAGTTTGTTAGCGGGAGCCTTCGGGGAGCTGTTTTTT. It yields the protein CASSLLAGAFGELFF.

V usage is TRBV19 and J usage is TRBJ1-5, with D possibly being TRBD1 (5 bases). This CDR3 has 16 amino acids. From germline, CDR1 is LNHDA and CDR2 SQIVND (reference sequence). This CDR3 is CASAGRERRSNQPQHF. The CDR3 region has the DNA TGTGCAAGCGCGGGACGGGAGAGAAGAAGCAATCAGCCCCAGCATTTT.

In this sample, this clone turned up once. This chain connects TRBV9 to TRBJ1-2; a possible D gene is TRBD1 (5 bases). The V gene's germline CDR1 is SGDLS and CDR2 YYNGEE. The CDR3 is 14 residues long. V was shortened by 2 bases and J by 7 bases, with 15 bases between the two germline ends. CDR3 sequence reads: CASSVGPRQSGYTF. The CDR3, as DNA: TGTGCCAGCAGCGTGGGTCCCCGACAGAGTGGCTACACCTTC.

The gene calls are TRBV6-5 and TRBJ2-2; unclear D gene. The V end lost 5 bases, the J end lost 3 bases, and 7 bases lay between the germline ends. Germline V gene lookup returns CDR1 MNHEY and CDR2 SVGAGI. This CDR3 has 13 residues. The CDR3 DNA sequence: TGTGCCAGCAGTCTATCGGACACCGGGGAGCTGTTTTTT. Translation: CASSLSDTGELFF.

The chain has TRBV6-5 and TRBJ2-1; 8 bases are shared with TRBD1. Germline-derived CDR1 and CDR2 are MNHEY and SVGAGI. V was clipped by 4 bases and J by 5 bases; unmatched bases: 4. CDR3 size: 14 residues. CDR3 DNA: TGTGCCAGCAGTTCAGGGGGCTGGAACAATGAGCAGTTCTTC. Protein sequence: CASSSGGWNNEQFF.

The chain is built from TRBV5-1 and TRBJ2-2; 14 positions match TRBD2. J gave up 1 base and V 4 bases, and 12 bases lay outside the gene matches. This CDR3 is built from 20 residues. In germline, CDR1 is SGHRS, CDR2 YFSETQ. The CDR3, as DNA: TGCGCCAGCAGCCTTCGACCGGGACTAGCGGGAGACAGGAACACCGGGGAGCTGTTTTTT. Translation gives CASSLRPGLAGDRNTGELFF.

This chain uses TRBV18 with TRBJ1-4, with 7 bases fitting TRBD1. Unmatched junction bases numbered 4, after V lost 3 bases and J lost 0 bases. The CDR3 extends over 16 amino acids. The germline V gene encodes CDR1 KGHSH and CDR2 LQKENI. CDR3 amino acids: CASSPKTGSTNEKLFF. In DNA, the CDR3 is TGTGCCAGCTCACCTAAGACAGGGTCAACTAATGAAAAACTGTTTTTT.